The 11 T cell receptor beta chains below come from one sample, sequenced in a study of T cells in tumors after PD-1 blockade. TCRdb's table, derived via immunoSEQ multiplex PCR, lists solely in-frame clones and lacks some. This sample has around 21,000 clones, with 81% found just once. The material sequenced was PBMCs, taken after anti-PD-1 therapy. These receptor sequences come from a human donor with advanced basal cell or squamous cell carcinoma (not recorded which).

The V call is TRBV5-1, the J call TRBJ1-4; D is perhaps TRBD1 (5 bases). V gave up 2 bases and J gave up 1 base, with 6 bases separating them. CDR3 length: 14 residues. CDR1 is SGHRS, CDR2 YFSETQ, per germline. CDR3 DNA: TGCGCCAGCAGCTTCGGGGGAACTAATGAAAAACTGTTTTTT. This translates into CASSFGGTNEKLFF.

The CDR3 nucleotides read TGTGCCAGCAGTGCCCCGGGGGGCGCAAAGAACACCATATATTTT. It specifies CASSAPGGAKNTIYF. The rearrangement uses TRBV28 and TRBJ1-3, with D tentatively TRBD1 (6 bases). CDR3 length: 15 residues. Looked up from germline, CDR1 is MDHEN and CDR2 is SYDVKM. V was pared by 5 bases and J by 7 bases, with 18 bases between.

V usage is TRBV5-5 and J usage is TRBJ1-2; D is undetermined. The CDR3 contains 14 residues. The germline V gene encodes CDR1 SGHKS and CDR2 YYEKEE (reference sequence). V lost 4 bases and J lost 6, with 16 bases in between. The CDR3 region has the DNA TGTGCCAGCAGCCACCTGTCGGGTTATAATGGCTACACCTTC. Translating gives CASSHLSGYNGYTF. Full variable domain (outside the CDR3, taken from reference TRBV5-5 and TRBJ1-2): DAGVTQSPTHLIKTRGQQVTLRCSPISGHKSVSWYQQVLGQGPQFIFQYYEKEERGRGNFPDRFSARQFPNYSSELNVNALLLGDSALYLCASSHLSGYNGYTFGSGTRLTVV.

V gene TRBV10-3 combines with J gene TRBJ2-7; D might be TRBD1 (6 bases). In germline, CDR1 is ENHRY, CDR2 SYGVKD. V lost 4 bases and J 2 bases, leaving 9 bases between the germline ends. The CDR3 spans 13 residues. The CDR3 reads CAISARGPYEQYF. The CDR3 DNA reads TGTGCCATCAGTGCCAGGGGTCCCTACGAGCAGTACTTC.

This clone has more than one count but fewer than ten. The chain carries TRBV7-9 and TRBJ2-7; unclear D gene. Between the trimmed V and J ends, which lost 5 bases and 3 bases, there was a span of 11 bases. CDR3 length: 13 amino acids. CDR1 SEHNR and CDR2 FQNEAQ come from the germline V gene (reference sequence). The CDR3 loop is CASSKPAGYEQYF. The CDR3 DNA reads TGTGCCAGCAGCAAACCAGCCGGCTACGAGCAGTACTTC. Combining the CDR3 with reference TRBV7-9 and TRBJ2-7 gives the whole variable domain DTGVSQNPRHKITKRGQNVTFRCDPISEHNRLYWYRQTLGQGPEFLTYFQNEAQLEKSRLLSDRFSAERPKGSFSTLEIQRTEQGDSAMYLCASSKPAGYEQYFGPGTRLTVT.

The chain links TRBV9 to TRBJ2-3; 9 bases are a match to TRBD2. The length of the CDR3 is 16 residues. J was trimmed by 3 bases and V by 2 bases; bases with no gene match: 7. CDR1 SGDLS and CDR2 YYNGEE come from the germline V gene. CDR3 nucleotide sequence: TGTGCCAGCAGCGTTGGGGTTAGCGGGAGAACAGATACGCAGTATTTT. Protein: CASSVGVSGRTDTQYF.

This rearrangement joins TRBV19 to TRBJ2-1; TRBD2 agrees at 13 bases. This CDR3 is 19 amino acids long. Trimming at V came to 5 bases and at J to 4 bases, leaving 14 bases not matched to a gene. The V gene's germline CDR1 is LNHDA and CDR2 SQIVND (reference sequence). The CDR3 DNA follows: TGTGCCAGTAGTTCCGGGACTAGCGGGATAGTAGGGCGTTACAATGAGCAGTTCTTC. It translates to CASSSGTSGIVGRYNEQFF. The whole variable domain, remainder taken from reference TRBV19 and TRBJ2-1, is DGGITQSPKYLFRKEGQNVTLSCEQNLNHDAMYWYRQDPGQGLRLIYYSQIVNDFQKGDIAEGYSVSREKKESFPLTVTSAQKNPTAFYLCASSSGTSGIVGRYNEQFFGPGTRLTVL.

This clone was observed a few times. The chain employs TRBV5-1 and TRBJ2-2, with D unclear. Germline assignment: CDR1 SGHRS and CDR2 YFSETQ. The germline V and J ends were trimmed by 0 bases and 6 bases, with 15 bases remaining between them. The CDR3 contains 16 residues. This CDR3 reads CASSLVMGRGAGELFF. The CDR3 DNA reads TGCGCCAGCAGCTTGGTAATGGGCCGTGGGGCCGGGGAGCTGTTTTTT.

The gene calls are TRBV5-4 and TRBJ2-7; maybe TRBD1 (5 bases). Per germline, CDR1 SGHNT and CDR2 YYREEE (reference sequence). V was pared by 4 bases and J by 6 bases, with 11 bases between. The CDR3 runs to 12 residues. CDR3 sequence reads: CASSQTQGEQYF. CDR3 coding DNA: TGTGCCAGCAGCCAAACCCAGGGCGAGCAGTACTTC.

The chain couples TRBV12-3 or TRBV12-4 to TRBJ1-4; D not certain. Trimming took 5 bases from V and 8 from J, leaving 6 bases between them. The CDR3 runs 11 residues. For the CDR3, the DNA is TGTGCCAGCAGTAAAAAAGAAAAACTGTTTTTT. Protein: CASSKKEKLFF.

The chain couples TRBV6-6 to TRBJ1-5, with TRBD1 as a possible D gene (5 bases). Germline V gene data show CDR1 as MNHNY and CDR2 as SVGAGI (reference sequence). The germline V and J ends were trimmed by 0 bases and 5 bases, with 5 bases remaining between them. The CDR3 sequence is 13 residues long. The CDR3 protein is CASSYSGDQPQHF. In nucleotides, the CDR3 is TGTGCCAGCAGTTACTCAGGGGATCAGCCCCAGCATTTT.